The 24 T cell receptor beta chains given below trace back to one sample, sequenced in a study of molecular identifiers for immune sequencing clone quantification. TCRdb independently ran MiXCR on the PCR reads; one entry per CDR3 protein. The sample contains about 300,000 distinct CDR3 sequences, around 21% of which appear only once. Sequenced material: naive CD8+ T cells from blood, with Jurkat cell RNA spiked in. The subset was: FACS-sorted CD8+CD4-CCR7+CD45RA+ naive T cells. The receptors come from a human donor in good health. Some libraries in this study had Jurkat cell RNA spiked in.

The sample holds many counts of this clonotype. DNA of the CDR3: TGTGCCAGCAGGAGAAGGGGAGCCGATGAGCAGTTCTTC. It encodes CASRRRGADEQFF. V and J are TRBV7-2 and TRBJ2-1; D could derive from TRBD1 or TRBD2 (5 bases each). CDR1 SGHTA and CDR2 FQGNSA come from the germline V gene. V lost 6 bases, J lost 8 bases, and 14 bases lay in between. The CDR3 is made up of 13 amino acids.

This clonotype has at least ten counts. The rearrangement joins TRBV7-3 to TRBJ2-3; the match to TRBD1 covers 7 bases. Per the germline V gene, CDR1 is SGHTA and CDR2 is FQGTGA. The trim removed 1 base at V and 2 bases at J, leaving 6 bases unmatched. The CDR3 loop spans 16 amino acids. The CDR3 reads CASSLIGTETTDTQYF. Written as DNA, the CDR3 is TGTGCCAGCAGCTTAATCGGGACAGAGACCACAGATACGCAGTATTTT.

V and J are TRBV4-1 and TRBJ2-5; D is perhaps TRBD1 (6 bases). Germline CDR1 is MGHRA and CDR2 is YSYEKL. CDR3 length: 15 amino acids. The germline V and J ends were trimmed by 0 bases and 5 bases, with 13 bases remaining between them. The CDR3 is CASSQEPGVRETQYF. The CDR3 bases are TGCGCCAGCAGCCAAGAGCCAGGGGTCAGGGAGACCCAGTACTTC.

The sample holds many counts of this clonotype. V is TRBV12-3 or TRBV12-4 and J is TRBJ2-5; a weak D match, TRBD1 (6 bases). This CDR3 is 16 amino acids long. V lost 2 bases to trimming and J lost 2 bases, with 15 bases between them. Here the CDR3 DNA reads TGTGCCAGCAGTTTATCGCCGGGACAAGGACAAGAGACCCAGTACTTC. It is translated as CASSLSPGQGQETQYF.

This clonotype was observed at least ten times. The gene calls are TRBV3-1 and TRBJ2-5, with TRBD2 identical over 13 bases. Germline CDR1 is LGHDT and CDR2 is YNNKEL (reference sequence). This CDR3 has 16 residues. V lost 5 bases and J lost 3; bases outside the gene matches: 6. CDR3 protein: CASSSPGLAGKETQYF. The DNA for the CDR3 is TGTGCCAGCAGCTCACCGGGACTAGCGGGAAAAGAGACCCAGTACTTC.

This chain joins TRBV27 and TRBJ2-5; D is undetermined. The CDR3 runs 19 residues. V dropped 3 bases and J dropped 3 bases, with 26 bases sitting between them. Per the germline V gene, CDR1 is MNHEY and CDR2 is SMNVEV (reference sequence). DNA for the CDR3: TGTGCCAGCAGTTTTATCGGCCGGAATCGACATGGAGTTGAAGAGACCCAGTACTTC. It encodes CASSFIGRNRHGVEETQYF.

This clonotype appeared a few times. The junction differs from germline at one of its ends, possibly a read error. This rearrangement joins TRBV9 to TRBJ2-3; D perhaps matches TRBD2 (5 bases). The CDR3 runs 14 residues. CDR1 SGDLS and CDR2 YYNGEE come from the germline V gene. The CDR3 DNA is TGTGCCAGCAACGTAGACGGACTCACAGATACGCAGTATTTT. This gives the protein CASNVDGLTDTQYF.

This clonotype has ten or more counts. J is TRBJ1-4 and V is TRBV6-5, with a possible D match to TRBD1 (5 bases). The CDR3 sequence is 15 residues long. Germline CDR1 reads MNHEY; CDR2 reads SVGAGI. V was cut by 2 bases and J by 6 bases, with 13 bases left in between. Here the CDR3 DNA reads TGTGCCAGCAGTTACAGGGGCAGGGTCGATGAAAAACTGTTTTTT. This gives the protein CASSYRGRVDEKLFF.

This clonotype has at least ten counts. The V call is TRBV4-1, the J call TRBJ1-2, with D perhaps matching TRBD1 (5 bases). V lost 0 bases and J lost 5, with 16 bases in between. Germline V gene lookup returns CDR1 MGHRA and CDR2 YSYEKL. The CDR3 is 16 residues long. CDR3 in DNA: TGCGCCAGCAGCCAAGATGTAGGGGCAGGAACTTATGGCTACACCTTC. Translated: CASSQDVGAGTYGYTF.

Ten or more counts support this clonotype. V usage is TRBV24-1 and J usage is TRBJ1-5; 8 bases line up with TRBD1. V shed 3 bases and J 6 bases; nucleotides not matched to a gene: 9. The CDR3 consists of 16 residues. Germline values: CDR1 KGHDR, CDR2 SFDVKD. For the CDR3, the DNA is TGTGCCACCAGTGATGGGACAGGTGCGTCGGGTCAGCCCCAGCATTTT. This codes for CATSDGTGASGQPQHF.

This clonotype was found many times. V gene TRBV23-1 combines with J gene TRBJ2-4; perhaps TRBD1 as D (6 bases). TRBV23-1 is an ORF; its function is uncertain. The CDR3 loop spans 16 amino acids. Trimming removed 6 bases at V and 4 bases at J, with 19 bases between. CDR3 loop: CASSTQPGQQKNIQYF. In DNA, the CDR3 is TGCGCCAGCAGCACCCAACCTGGACAGCAGAAAAACATTCAGTACTTC.

Many counts were recorded for this clonotype. The CDR3 region is CSVERPSTDTQYF. CDR3 nucleotide sequence: TGCAGCGTTGAAAGACCAAGCACAGATACGCAGTATTTT. The chain recombines TRBV29-1 with TRBJ2-3; no firm D call. Germline CDR1 and CDR2: SQVTM and ANQGSEA. V shed 2 bases and J shed 0 bases, with 6 bases lying between them. The CDR3 is 13 residues long.

This rearrangement joins TRBV27 to TRBJ2-7, with 7 bases that match TRBD2. Germline lookup yields CDR1 MNHEY and CDR2 SMNVEV (reference sequence). V dropped 4 bases and J dropped 5; count of bases not matched to a gene: 5. The CDR3 loop spans 13 amino acids. The CDR3 DNA reads TGTGCCAGCAGTTCCACTGGGGGGGACGAGCAGTACTTC. Translating it yields CASSSTGGDEQYF.

Concerning this clonotype itself: This clone may be a read error of a much larger clone one base away. This chain joins TRBV9 and TRBJ2-2; 9 bases map to TRBD2. In germline, CDR1 is SGDLS, CDR2 YYNGEE. The CDR3 extends over 18 amino acids. V gave up 0 bases and J gave up 4 bases; unmatched junction bases: 10. The chain's CDR3 is CASSVGPAGGPGTGELFF. In DNA, the CDR3 is TGTGCCAGCAGCGTAGGTCCCGCGGGAGGGCCCGGCACCGGGGAGCTGTTTTTT.

This clonotype was observed a handful of times. This chain uses TRBV7-9 with TRBJ2-3, with TRBD2 matching over 10 bases. V lost 5 bases and J lost 2; bases outside the gene matches: 7. Per the germline V gene, CDR1 is SEHNR and CDR2 is FQNEAQ (reference sequence). This CDR3 has 16 amino acids. The CDR3 DNA is TGTGCCAGCAGCCATAGACTAGCGGGCAACACAGATACGCAGTATTTT. Translating it yields CASSHRLAGNTDTQYF.

In the case of this clonotype: A much bigger clone sits one base away, suggesting this may be a read error. The chain has TRBV12-3 or TRBV12-4 and TRBJ2-3; 10 bases line up with TRBD2. V was clipped by 11 bases and J by 3 bases; unmatched bases: 14. CDR3 length equals 16 residues. The CDR3: CARTERSGGETDTQYF. As DNA, the CDR3 is TGTGCCCGCACCGAAAGGAGCGGGGGGGAAACAGATACGCAGTATTTT.

Many counts were recorded for this clonotype. The gene calls are TRBV20-1 and TRBJ1-2; D unresolved. Germline V gene sequence: CDR1 DFQATT, CDR2 SNEGSKA (reference sequence). The V end lost 0 bases, the J end lost 5 bases, and 13 bases lay between the germline ends. The CDR3 runs to 14 residues. The CDR3 DNA is TGCAGTGCTAGAGATGGGCGCGGCTCGTATGGCTACACCTTC. Amino acid sequence: CSARDGRGSYGYTF.

Comments on this clonotype: This may be a read error: a much more frequent sequence differs by one nucleotide. Because the CDR3 is missing its conserved closing phenylalanine or tryptophan, this is likely a read error. This chain joins TRBV25-1 and TRBJ2-2; 7 nucleotides align to TRBD1. Germline V gives CDR1 MGHDK, CDR2 SYGVNS. The CDR3 runs to 15 residues. Unmatched junction bases numbered 5, after V lost 4 bases and J lost 3 bases. The DNA of the CDR3 is TGTGCCAGCAGTGGTTGGGACAGCTACACCGGGGAGCTGTTTTCT. It specifies CASSGWDSYTGELFS.

This clonotype was counted many times. The chain links TRBV24-1 to TRBJ2-1; D remains unclear. The germline V and J ends were trimmed by 3 bases and 2 bases, with 4 bases remaining between them. Germline loops: CDR1 KGHDR, CDR2 SFDVKD. This CDR3 is built from 13 residues. The CDR3 reads CATSDGAYNEQFF. CDR3 nucleotide sequence: TGTGCCACCAGTGATGGGGCCTACAATGAGCAGTTCTTC.

This clonotype came up many times. The J gene is TRBJ2-5, the V gene TRBV6-5; 8 positions agree with TRBD2. The CDR3 spans 17 residues. V lost 6 bases and J lost 4; bases outside the gene matches: 16. Germline V gene lookup returns CDR1 MNHEY and CDR2 SVGAGI. The CDR3 loop is CASSLYSGTRGGETQYF. The CDR3 DNA sequence: TGTGCCAGCAGCCTATACTCCGGGACTAGGGGGGGAGAGACCCAGTACTTC.

This clonotype was detected once. A much larger clone sits a single nucleotide away, making a read error possible. This chain joins TRBV20-1 and TRBJ1-1; no reliable D call. The CDR3 is 16 residues long. The germline CDR1 and CDR2 sequences are DFQATT and SNEGSKA (reference sequence). The ends were cut back, 0 bases at V and 7 bases at J, with 21 bases in the middle. In DNA, the CDR3 is TGCAGTGCTAGAGATCCCCACCGGGAAGTAGAAATTGAAGCTTTCTTT. Protein product: CSARDPHREVEIEAFF.

The chain links TRBV19 to TRBJ2-7; 13 bases align to TRBD2. The CDR3 spans 15 residues. Germline V lookup: CDR1 LNHDA, CDR2 SQIVND (reference sequence). V lost 3 bases to trimming and J lost 3 bases; unmatched junction nucleotides: 2. DNA of the CDR3: TGTGCCAGTAGTATGGGGACTAGCGGGAACTACGAGCAGTACTTC. This codes for CASSMGTSGNYEQYF.

CDR3 protein: CATLRPTTYYEQYF. The CDR3 DNA sequence: TGTGCCACACTCCGGCCCACCACATACTACGAGCAGTACTTC. V and J are TRBV10-3 and TRBJ2-7; D not resolved. Looked up from germline, CDR1 is ENHRY and CDR2 is SYGVKD. The CDR3 is made up of 14 amino acids. Trimming took off 10 bases at V and 3 bases at J, with 19 bases between the two ends.

A remark on this clonotype: This may arise from a read error, as a much more abundant clone is one base away. Because the CDR3 is missing its conserved closing phenylalanine or tryptophan, this is likely a read error. V usage is TRBV19 and J usage is TRBJ2-2; 8 bases match TRBD2. V lost 4 bases and J lost 5; bases outside the gene matches: 6. CDR3 size: 15 residues. Germline values: CDR1 LNHDA, CDR2 SQIVND (reference sequence). CDR3 DNA: TGTGCCAGTAGTACGGGGACTAGGACTACCGGGGAGCTGTTTCTT. Its protein product is CASSTGTRTTGELFL.